A selection of T cell receptor beta chains follows, all from one sample in a study of T-cell reconstitution after alpha-beta-depleted transplantation in children. One entry per CDR3 protein results from TCRdb running MiXCR on the PCR reads. This sample has a few hundred thousand distinct CDR3 sequences, with 11% found just once. The sequencing used PBMCs from the stem cell graft donor, collected from the stem cell graft. The receptors come from a human donor who donated a stem cell graft to a child with acute myeloid leukemia. Each CDR3 is given with its conserved first and last residue. D genes are given only for firm matches. A row's size may be missing; if present it is once, few, many or a size class.

abundance,d_gene,j_gene,v_gene,CDR3aa,CDR3nt
few,.,TRBJ1-2,TRBV29-1,CSGMDSRYGYTF,TGCAGCGGAATGGACAGCCGGTATGGCTACACCTTC
many,.,TRBJ1-6,TRBV20-1,CSAKPGGVDSPLHF,TGCAGTGCCAAGCCCGGGGGTGTAGATTCACCCCTCCACTTT
few,.,TRBJ1-1,TRBV6-1,CASRRPPQGDAEAFF,TGTGCCAGCAGGCGTCCCCCCCAGGGCGACGCTGAAGCTTTCTTT
many,.,TRBJ1-6,TRBV27,CASSPTGRSYNSPLHF,TGTGCCAGCAGTCCCACAGGTCGCTCCTATAATTCACCCCTCCACTTT
few,.,TRBJ2-2,TRBV20-1,CSARSLGHTGELFF,TGCAGTGCTAGAAGCCTGGGGCACACCGGGGAGCTGTTTTTT
.,TRBD2,TRBJ2-1,TRBV20-1,CCARGTSGRDYNEQFF,TGCTGTGCTAGGGGGACTAGCGGGAGGGATTACAATGAGCAGTTCTTC
.,.,TRBJ1-5,TRBV20-1,CSARGGHRGDQPQHF,TGCAGTGCTAGAGGGGGACACCGGGGGGATCAGCCCCAGCATTTT
.,.,TRBJ2-5,TRBV14,CASSQDSGTGETQYF,TGTGCCAGCAGCCAAGATTCGGGAACGGGCGAGACCCAGTACTTC
.,TRBD1,TRBJ1-1,TRBV29-1,CSVEEWQGVNTEAFF,TGCAGCGTTGAAGAGTGGCAGGGGGTGAACACTGAAGCTTTCTTT
.,.,TRBJ1-6,TRBV7-2,CASSRAQLHF,TGTGCCAGCAGCAGAGCCCAGCTCCACTTT
few,.,TRBJ2-1,TRBV11-1,CASSAGPEQFF,TGTGCCAGCAGCGCGGGGCCCGAGCAGTTCTTC
.,.,TRBJ1-5,TRBV10-2,CASSEGRGRGQPQHF,TGCGCCAGCAGTGAGGGCAGGGGAAGGGGTCAGCCCCAGCATTTT
few,.,TRBJ1-1,TRBV14,CASSQKLNTEAFF,TGTGCCAGCAGCCAAAAGTTGAACACTGAAGCTTTCTTT
.,.,TRBJ1-4,TRBV12-3/TRBV12-4,CASSLDRTTNEKLFF,TGTGCCAGCAGTTTGGACCGTACAACTAATGAAAAACTGTTTTTT
many,TRBD1,TRBJ2-7,TRBV2,CASTGTGTSYEQYF,TGTGCCAGCACCGGGACAGGGACCTCCTACGAGCAGTACTTC
many,TRBD1,TRBJ2-5,TRBV4-2,CASSTTGGETQYF,TGTGCCAGCAGCACAACAGGGGGAGAGACCCAGTACTTC
few,.,TRBJ2-3,TRBV20-1,CSAPGLFTDTQYF,TGCAGTGCCCCGGGACTCTTCACAGATACGCAGTATTTT
.,.,TRBJ1-2,TRBV18,CASSPGRQLYGYTF,TGTGCCAGCTCTCCGGGACGGCAACTCTATGGCTACACCTTC
.,TRBD2,TRBJ2-5,TRBV20-1,CSARPSGSGETQYF,TGCAGTGCTAGACCTAGCGGGAGTGGCGAGACCCAGTACTTC
many,.,TRBJ2-7,TRBV6-1,CASVSGVSSYEQYF,TGTGCCAGCGTCTCGGGAGTATCCTCCTACGAGCAGTACTTC
few,.,TRBJ2-3,TRBV20-1,CSAFEGSTDTQYF,TGCAGTGCGTTCGAGGGTAGCACAGATACGCAGTATTTT
few,.,TRBJ1-1,TRBV4-2,CASSRSLGVGGRGTEAFF,TGTGCCAGCAGCCGCTCCTTGGGCGTCGGGGGGCGAGGCACTGAAGCTTTCTTT
few,.,TRBJ1-6,TRBV7-3,CASSLNGAKAGNSPLHF,TGTGCCAGCAGCTTAAACGGGGCGAAAGCGGGTAATTCACCCCTCCACTTT
.,.,TRBJ2-3,TRBV20-1,CSASLGYSPDTQYF,TGCAGTGCTAGTCTCGGGTATAGTCCAGATACGCAGTATTTT
.,TRBD2,TRBJ2-1,TRBV12-3/TRBV12-4,CASSFRAGGGPEQFF,TGTGCCAGCAGTTTTCGAGCGGGAGGTGGTCCTGAGCAGTTCTTC